The rows below give T cell receptor beta chains drawn from one sample of a study of OX40 agonist ivuxolimab in advanced cancers. Profiled with immunoSEQ multiplex PCR; TCRdb holds only in-frame clones, not every one. Of about 28,000 clones in the sample, roughly 80% were seen once. The source was CD4+ or CD8+ T cells sorted from blood, collected in a trial of the OX40 agonist ivuxolimab. These receptors all come from an adult with an advanced solid tumor such as melanoma, head and neck, liver or kidney cancer. CDR3s include the opening cysteine and the closing phenylalanine or tryptophan. The D gene is left open where the match is weak. Clone size appears in some rows only: once, few, many, or a class for an expanded clone.

TRBJ1-3	NA	TRBV6-6	NA	TGTGCCAGCAGGCCGGGGTTTTCTGGAAACACCATATATTTT	CASRPGFSGNTIYF
TRBJ1-2	NA	TRBV27	NA	TGTGCCAGCAGACGGGACGGCAACTATGGCTACACCTTC	CASRRDGNYGYTF
TRBJ1-2	NA	TRBV6-7	once	TGTGCCACCGGGACCTTAGACTATGGCTACACCTTC	CATGTLDYGYTF
TRBJ1-2	NA	TRBV7-9	few	TGTGCCAGCAGCTTGACGCCAGGCCGCTATGGCTACACCTTC	CASSLTPGRYGYTF
TRBJ2-3	TRBD2	TRBV27	NA	TGTGCCAGCAGTCTAGCGGGCCTATGGGTAGATACGCAGTATTTT	CASSLAGLWVDTQYF
TRBJ2-3	TRBD2	TRBV7-3	NA	TGTGCCAGCAGCTTCCACCCGACTAGCGGGGGGACAGATACGCAGTATTTT	CASSFHPTSGGTDTQYF
TRBJ2-3	TRBD1	TRBV7-9	NA	TGTGCCAGCAGCCATTTACAGGGGCCTCAGGGGACAGATACGCAGTATTTT	CASSHLQGPQGTDTQYF
TRBJ2-7	TRBD2	TRBV9	NA	TGTGCCAGCAGCGTAGCGGGAGGGGACTACGAGCAGTACTTC	CASSVAGGDYEQYF
TRBJ1-1	NA	TRBV6-1	NA	TGTGCCAGCAGTGAGACAGTGGTCTCTGAAGCTTTCTTT	CASSETVVSEAFF
TRBJ1-1	NA	TRBV7-2	NA	TGTGCCAGCAGCTTGGTTTCCGACACTGAAGCTTTCTTT	CASSLVSDTEAFF
TRBJ1-5	NA	TRBV5-5	NA	TGTGCCAGCAGCTTTGAAGGAGTTTATAGCAATCAGCCCCAGCATTTT	CASSFEGVYSNQPQHF
TRBJ2-7	NA	TRBV6-9	NA	TGTGCCAGCAGTTACTCGAGCACTATCTCGGAGCAGTACTTC	CASSYSSTISEQYF
TRBJ1-4	NA	TRBV7-9	NA	TGTGCCAGCAGCTTAGTAGGCGCCAATGAAAAACTGTTTTTT	CASSLVGANEKLFF
TRBJ1-2	TRBD1	TRBV14	NA	TGTGCCAGCAGCCCCTCGGACAGGGTCTATGGCTACACCTTC	CASSPSDRVYGYTF
TRBJ2-7	TRBD2	TRBV4-3	medium-sized	TGCGCCAGCAGCCAAGGGGCGGGGGCCTACGAGCAGTACTTC	CASSQGAGAYEQYF
TRBJ1-2	NA	TRBV9	NA	TGTGCCAGCAGCCCCGAGGACCGCTCGCTCCCCTATGGCTACACCTTC	CASSPEDRSLPYGYTF
TRBJ2-2	TRBD2	TRBV5-6	few	TGTGCCAGCAGCTTGACCTCGGGGGGCACCGGGGAGCTGTTTTTT	CASSLTSGGTGELFF
TRBJ2-2	TRBD2	TRBV25-1	NA	TGTGCCACCGAGCGGGGGGGGGAGCTGTTTTTT	CATERGGELFF
TRBJ1-5	NA	TRBV19	NA	TGTGCCAGTAGTTTGGGGGTCAATAGCAATCAGCCCCAGCATTTT	CASSLGVNSNQPQHF
TRBJ2-5	NA	TRBV7-9	NA	TGTGCCAGTAGCTTAGCTCAGGGCGAGTGGGGGACCCAGTACTTC	CASSLAQGEWGTQYF
TRBJ2-1	NA	TRBV7-2	NA	TGTGCCAGCAGCTTAGCGGGGAGAGATTACAATGAGCAGTTCTTC	CASSLAGRDYNEQFF
TRBJ2-7	TRBD1	TRBV10-3	few	TGTGCCATCGGCCCCGGGACAGGGATTCTCCACGAGCAGTACTTC	CAIGPGTGILHEQYF